The present T cell receptor beta chain was sequenced within a study of blood T cell repertoires in COVID-19. This CDR3 is 13 amino acids long. Looked up from germline, CDR1 is GTSNPN and CDR2 is SVGIG (reference sequence). The V gene lost 0 bases and the J gene lost 4 bases, with 9 bases spanning the gap. Per the authors' pipeline: Scientists estimated how many nucleated cells there were by amplifying reference gene primers. Generated by immunoSEQ multiplex PCR, the TCRdb table keeps only in-frame clones and is missing some. The DNA gave D and trimming, while V, J and clone size come from that table. The sample carries over 250,000 clones, approximately 89% recorded once. Enrollees, about 18 to 95 years old, lived in some 24 US areas. In assigning cohorts, the study relied on participant-reported clinical history. Donors in Cohort 3 counted as recovered after two negative PCRs, clearance, or symptom resolution.

The chain carries TRBV30 and TRBJ1-2; a weak D match, TRBD1 (6 bases). The sequence came from a woman aged 55 to 70 who had recovered from COVID-19. The sample consisted of PBMCs or T cells enriched from blood (not recorded which). For the CDR3, the DNA is TGTGCCTGGAGTGTACAGGGTGTCTATGGCTACACCTTC. Encoded protein: CAWSVQGVYGYTF.